This entry is about one T cell receptor (beta chain). Which antigen it targets is not known. Per-base qualities were not stored, and no clone one base away is much larger. The library relied on PCR. TCRdb shows the sequencer as Illumina HiSeq 2500. TCR library preparation used molecular barcoding, with unique molecular identifiers applied to normalize quantification of the TCRbeta repertoire. In TCRdb, the public reads were trimmed at Q25 with fastp and aligned with MiXCR, with productive beta chains retained. CDR3 protein sequences are deduplicated, and each keeps its most common genes and DNA. A total of 300,000 to 350,000 distinct CDR3 sequences appear in this sample, under 20% of them only once. Roughly 41% of the sample belongs to the ten largest clones. The germline V gene sets CDR1 to MNHEY and CDR2 to SVGEGT. Ends trimmed: V by 2 bases, J by 4 bases; bases unmatched to a gene: 2. Reading from cysteine to phenylalanine, the CDR3 counts 14 amino acids. Only the CDR3 portion is preserved as DNA: 42 bases, with reading frame beginning at the first base.

These data belong to a study of T-cell reconstitution after alpha-beta-depleted transplantation in children (dated by TCRdb to about 2016). Study-level background: Using TCR repertoire profiling, the study followed T-cell immune reconstitution in a quantitative way in children after TCRalphabeta/CD19-depleted allogeneic hematopoietic cell transplantation. The investigation overall reported the following: The high TCRbeta diversity at day 60 in some patients was ascribed to recipient T cells and intrathymic progenitors that had survived conditioning. The apparently early recovery of alphabetaT-cell counts about two months after transplant reportedly depended on only several hundred rapidly expanded clones that came from non-depleted graft cells. Over subsequent months, a decline in hyperexpanded clone frequencies was noted, and after one year, T-cell counts and TCRbeta diversity were mostly ascribed to newly produced T cells.

This specimen's treatment or condition label, per the study, means: allogeneic hematopoietic cell transplantation with graft depleted of TCRalphabeta T cells and CD19 B cells. The transplant recipients were children given TCRalphabeta/CD19-depleted allogeneic hematopoietic cell grafts. The sequence joins TRBV6-2 or TRBV6-3 to TRBJ2-1; a stretch of 7 junction bases matches TRBD2. The sequencing used PBMCs, mostly from graft donor cells, collected 360 days after TCRalphabeta/CD19-depleted stem cell transplant. The sequence was obtained from a male patient between 2 and 10 years old who had a stem cell transplant for acute lymphoblastic leukemia, so the T cells may come from the graft donor. The CDR3 region has the sequence CASSYLAVYNEQFF. In nucleotides, the sequence is TGTGCCAGCAGTTACCTAGCGGTTTACAATGAGCAGTTCTTC.